This T cell receptor beta chain is drawn from a study of blood T cell repertoires in COVID-19. The CDR3 sequence is 13 residues long. Germline CDR1 and CDR2: MGHDK and SYGVNS. V was cut by 10 bases and J by 5 bases, with 15 bases left in between. The table came from immunoSEQ multiplex PCR; TCRdb's copy has only in-frame clones and leaves some out. The sample contains roughly 97,000 clones, 90% of which appear only once. Material: peripheral blood. This clonotype originated in a man between 60 and 75 years old with acute or convalescent COVID-19. This chain connects TRBV25-1 to TRBJ1-5; D perhaps matches TRBD1 (6 bases). CDR3 sequence: CATQGAGDQPQHF. As DNA, the CDR3 is TGTGCCACCCAAGGGGCAGGGGATCAGCCCCAGCATTTT.